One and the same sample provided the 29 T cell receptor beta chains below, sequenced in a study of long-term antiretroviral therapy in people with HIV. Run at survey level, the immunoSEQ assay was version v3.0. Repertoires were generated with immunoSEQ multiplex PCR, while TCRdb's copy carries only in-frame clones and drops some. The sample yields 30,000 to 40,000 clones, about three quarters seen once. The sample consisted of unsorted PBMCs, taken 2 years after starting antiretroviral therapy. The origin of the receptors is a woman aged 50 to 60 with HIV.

CDR3 coding DNA: TGTGCCAGCAGTCCCAGCGGGGGGTCTTCTGAGCTGTTTTTT. This codes for CASSPSGGSSELFF. The chain has TRBV25-1 and TRBJ2-2; TRBD2 matches at 9 bases. The CDR3 is 14 amino acids. J lost 11 bases, V lost 5 bases, and 9 bases had no gene match. CDR1 is MGHDK and CDR2 is SYGVNS in the germline V gene.

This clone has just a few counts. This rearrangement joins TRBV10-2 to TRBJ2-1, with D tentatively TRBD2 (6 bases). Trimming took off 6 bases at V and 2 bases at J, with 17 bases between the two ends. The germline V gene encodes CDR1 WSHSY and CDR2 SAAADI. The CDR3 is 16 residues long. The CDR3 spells CASRPRTGSAYNEQFF. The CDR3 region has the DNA TGCGCCAGCAGGCCCCGGACCGGGAGCGCCTACAATGAGCAGTTCTTC.

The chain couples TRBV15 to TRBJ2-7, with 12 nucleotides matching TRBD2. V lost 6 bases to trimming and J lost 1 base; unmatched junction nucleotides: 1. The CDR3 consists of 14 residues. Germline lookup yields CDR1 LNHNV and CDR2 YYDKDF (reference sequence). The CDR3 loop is CATRGLAGSYEQYV. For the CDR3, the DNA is TGTGCCACCAGAGGACTAGCGGGGTCCTACGAGCAGTACGTC.

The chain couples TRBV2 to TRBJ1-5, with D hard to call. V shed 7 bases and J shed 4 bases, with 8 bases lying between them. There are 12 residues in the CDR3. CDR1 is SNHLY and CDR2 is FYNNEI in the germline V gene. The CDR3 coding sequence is TGTGCCAGCAAAAAAGGGAATCAGCCCCAGCATTTT. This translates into CASKKGNQPQHF.

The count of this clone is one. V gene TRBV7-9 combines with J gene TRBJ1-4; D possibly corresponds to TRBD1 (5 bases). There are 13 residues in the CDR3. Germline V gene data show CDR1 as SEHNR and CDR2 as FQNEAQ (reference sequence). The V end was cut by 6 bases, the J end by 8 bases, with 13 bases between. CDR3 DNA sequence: TGTGCCAGCAGTGATACGGACATAGAAAAACTGTTTTTT. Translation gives CASSDTDIEKLFF.

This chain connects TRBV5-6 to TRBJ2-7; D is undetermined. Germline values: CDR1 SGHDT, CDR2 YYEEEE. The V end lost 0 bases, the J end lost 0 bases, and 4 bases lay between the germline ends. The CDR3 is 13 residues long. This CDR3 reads CASSLDISYEQYV. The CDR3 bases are TGTGCCAGCAGCTTGGACATCTCCTACGAGCAGTACGTC.

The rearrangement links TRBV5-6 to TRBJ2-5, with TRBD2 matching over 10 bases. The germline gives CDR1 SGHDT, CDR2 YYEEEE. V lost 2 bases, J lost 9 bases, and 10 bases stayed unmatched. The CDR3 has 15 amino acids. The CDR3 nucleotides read TGTGCCAGCAGCTTAGCGGGGGGGCCTCGGGTGTCCCAGTACTTC. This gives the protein CASSLAGGPRVSQYF.

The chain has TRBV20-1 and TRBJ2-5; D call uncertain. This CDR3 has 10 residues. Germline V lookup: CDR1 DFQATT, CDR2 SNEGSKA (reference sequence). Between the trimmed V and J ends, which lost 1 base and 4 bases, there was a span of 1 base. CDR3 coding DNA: TGCAGTGCTAGAGGAGAGACCCAGTACTTC. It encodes CSARGETQYF.

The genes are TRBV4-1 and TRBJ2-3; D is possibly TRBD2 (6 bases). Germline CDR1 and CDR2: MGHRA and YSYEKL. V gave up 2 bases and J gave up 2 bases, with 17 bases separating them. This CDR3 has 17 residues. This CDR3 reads CASSQRGGLTPTDTQYF. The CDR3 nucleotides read TGCGCCAGCAGCCAACGGGGAGGCTTAACCCCCACAGATACGCAGTATTTT.

The CDR3, as DNA: TGTGCCAGCTCACCACAGGGTTTGGGGACAGCAAACTACGAGCAGTACTTC. Protein: CASSPQGLGTANYEQYF. The genes are TRBV18 and TRBJ2-7, with 7 bases lining up with TRBD1. The V gene end was trimmed by 1 base and the J gene end by 3 bases; junction bases not matched to a gene: 12. The CDR3 has 17 residues. Germline V gene lookup returns CDR1 KGHSH and CDR2 LQKENI. The entire variable domain, with the rest obtained from reference TRBV18 and TRBJ2-7, is as follows: NAGVMQNPRHLVRRRGQEARLRCSPMKGHSHVYWYRQLPEEGLKFMVYLQKENIIDESGMPKERFSAEFPKEGPSILRIQQVVRGDSAAYFCASSPQGLGTANYEQYFGPGTRLTVT.

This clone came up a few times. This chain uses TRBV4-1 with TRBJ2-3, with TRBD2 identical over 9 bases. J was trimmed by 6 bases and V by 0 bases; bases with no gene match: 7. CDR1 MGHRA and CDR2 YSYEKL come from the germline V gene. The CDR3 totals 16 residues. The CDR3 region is CASSQEGAGGGDTQYF. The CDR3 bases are TGCGCCAGCAGCCAAGAAGGAGCGGGGGGTGGGGATACGCAGTATTTT.

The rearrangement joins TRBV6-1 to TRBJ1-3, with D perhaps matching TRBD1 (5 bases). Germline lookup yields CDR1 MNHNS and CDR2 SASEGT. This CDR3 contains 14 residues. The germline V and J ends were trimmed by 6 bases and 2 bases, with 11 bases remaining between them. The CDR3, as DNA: TGTGCCAGCAGCGCAGGGTCTGCTGGAAACACCATATATTTT. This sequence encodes CASSAGSAGNTIYF.

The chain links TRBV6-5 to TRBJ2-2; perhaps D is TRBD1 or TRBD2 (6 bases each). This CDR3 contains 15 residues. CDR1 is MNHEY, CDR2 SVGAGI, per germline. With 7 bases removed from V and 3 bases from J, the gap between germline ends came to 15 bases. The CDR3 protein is CASKGGQHYTGELFF. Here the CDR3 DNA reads TGTGCCAGCAAGGGGGGCCAGCATTACACCGGGGAGCTGTTTTTT.

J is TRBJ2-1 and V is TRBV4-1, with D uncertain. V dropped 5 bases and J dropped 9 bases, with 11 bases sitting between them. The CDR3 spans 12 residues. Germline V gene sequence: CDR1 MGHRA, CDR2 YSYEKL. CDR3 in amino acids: CASSSLIGEQFF. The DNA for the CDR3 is TGCGCCAGCAGCAGCCTGATCGGTGAGCAGTTCTTC.

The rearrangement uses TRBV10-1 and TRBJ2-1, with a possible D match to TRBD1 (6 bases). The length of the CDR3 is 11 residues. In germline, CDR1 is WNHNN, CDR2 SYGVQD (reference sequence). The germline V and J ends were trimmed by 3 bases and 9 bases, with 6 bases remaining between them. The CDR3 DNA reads TGCGCCAGCAGTGAAGGGGGTGAGCAGTTCTTC. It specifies CASSEGGEQFF.

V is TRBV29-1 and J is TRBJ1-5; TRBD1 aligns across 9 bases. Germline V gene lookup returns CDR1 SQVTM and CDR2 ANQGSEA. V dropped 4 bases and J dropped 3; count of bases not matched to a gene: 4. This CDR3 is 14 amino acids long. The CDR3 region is CSVGHRGPNQPQHF. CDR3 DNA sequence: TGCAGCGTTGGTCACAGGGGGCCCAATCAGCCCCAGCATTTT.

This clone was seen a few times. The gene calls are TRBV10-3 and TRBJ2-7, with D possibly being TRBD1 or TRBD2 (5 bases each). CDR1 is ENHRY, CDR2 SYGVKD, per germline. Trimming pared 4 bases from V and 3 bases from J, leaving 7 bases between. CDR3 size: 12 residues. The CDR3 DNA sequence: TGTGCCATCAGTGGGGACCTCTACGAGCAGTACGTC. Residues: CAISGDLYEQYV.

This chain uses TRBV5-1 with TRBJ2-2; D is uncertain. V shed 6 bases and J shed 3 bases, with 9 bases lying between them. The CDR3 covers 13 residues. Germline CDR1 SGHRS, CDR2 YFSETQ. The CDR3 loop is CASTEPDTGELFF. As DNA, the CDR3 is TGCGCCAGCACGGAGCCCGACACCGGGGAGCTGTTTTTT.

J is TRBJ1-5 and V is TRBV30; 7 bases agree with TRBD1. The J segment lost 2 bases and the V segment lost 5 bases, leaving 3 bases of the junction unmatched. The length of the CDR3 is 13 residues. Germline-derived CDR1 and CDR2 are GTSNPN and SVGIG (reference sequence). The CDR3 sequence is CAWAGGRNQPQHF. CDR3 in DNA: TGTGCCTGGGCAGGGGGTCGCAATCAGCCCCAGCATTTT. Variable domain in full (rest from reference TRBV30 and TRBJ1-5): SQTIHQWPATLVQPVGSPLSLECTVEGTSNPNLYWYRQAAGRGLQLLFYSVGIGQISSEVPQNLSASRPQDRQFILSSKKLLLSDSGFYLCAWAGGRNQPQHFGDGTRLSIL.

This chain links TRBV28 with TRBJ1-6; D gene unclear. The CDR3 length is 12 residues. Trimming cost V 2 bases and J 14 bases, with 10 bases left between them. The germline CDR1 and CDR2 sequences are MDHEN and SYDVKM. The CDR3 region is CASSLVEGTLHF. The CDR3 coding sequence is TGTGCCAGCAGTTTAGTGGAGGGCACCCTCCACTTT. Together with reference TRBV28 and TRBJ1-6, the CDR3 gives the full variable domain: DVKVTQSSRYLVKRTGEKVFLECVQDMDHENMFWYRQDPGLGLRLIYFSYDVKMKEKGDIPEGYSVSREKKERFSLILESASTNQTSMYLCASSLVEGTLHFGNGTRLTVT.

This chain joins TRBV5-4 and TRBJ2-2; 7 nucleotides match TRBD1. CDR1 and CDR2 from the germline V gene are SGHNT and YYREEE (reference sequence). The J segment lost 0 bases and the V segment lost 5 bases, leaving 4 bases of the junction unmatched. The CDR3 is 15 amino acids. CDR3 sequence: CASRSGTANTGELFF. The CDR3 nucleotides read TGTGCCAGCAGATCCGGGACAGCGAACACCGGGGAGCTGTTTTTT.

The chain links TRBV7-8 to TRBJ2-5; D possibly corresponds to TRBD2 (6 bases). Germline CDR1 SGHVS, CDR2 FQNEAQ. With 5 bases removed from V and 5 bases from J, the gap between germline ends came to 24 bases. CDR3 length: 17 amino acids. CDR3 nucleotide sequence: TGTGCCAGCAGCCCGCCGCGTGGTAGCGGCGGGCCGGAGACCCAGTACTTC. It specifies CASSPPRGSGGPETQYF.

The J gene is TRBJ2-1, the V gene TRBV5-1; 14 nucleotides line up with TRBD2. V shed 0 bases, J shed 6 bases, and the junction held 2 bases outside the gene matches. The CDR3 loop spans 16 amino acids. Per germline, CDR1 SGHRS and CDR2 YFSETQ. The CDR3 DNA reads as TGCGCCAGCAGCTTGGGACTAGCGGGGGGGCTCAATGAGCAGTTCTTC. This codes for CASSLGLAGGLNEQFF.

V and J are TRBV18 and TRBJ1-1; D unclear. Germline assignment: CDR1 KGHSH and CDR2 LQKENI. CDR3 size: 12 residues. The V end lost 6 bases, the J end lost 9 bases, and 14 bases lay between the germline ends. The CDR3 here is CASSPGRSKAFF. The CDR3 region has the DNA TGTGCCAGCTCCCCTGGTAGAAGCAAAGCTTTCTTT.

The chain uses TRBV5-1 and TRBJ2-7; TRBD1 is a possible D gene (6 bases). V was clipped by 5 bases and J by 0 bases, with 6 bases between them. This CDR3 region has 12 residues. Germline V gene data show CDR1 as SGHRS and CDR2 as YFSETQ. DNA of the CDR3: TGCGCCAGCAGAGGGGGCTCCTACGAGCAGTACGTC. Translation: CASRGGSYEQYV.

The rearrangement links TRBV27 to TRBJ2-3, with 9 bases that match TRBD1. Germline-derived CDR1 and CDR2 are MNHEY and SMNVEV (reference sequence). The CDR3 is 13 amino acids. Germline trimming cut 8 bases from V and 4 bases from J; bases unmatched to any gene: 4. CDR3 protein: CASGRQGADTQYF. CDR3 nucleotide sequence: TGTGCCAGCGGAAGACAGGGGGCAGATACGCAGTATTTT.

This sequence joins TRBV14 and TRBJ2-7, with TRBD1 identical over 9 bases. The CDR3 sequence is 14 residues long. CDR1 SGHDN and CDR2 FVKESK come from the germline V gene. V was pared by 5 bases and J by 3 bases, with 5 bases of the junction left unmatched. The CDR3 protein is CASSADRGFYEQYF. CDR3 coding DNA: TGTGCCAGCAGCGCGGACAGGGGCTTCTACGAGCAGTACTTC.

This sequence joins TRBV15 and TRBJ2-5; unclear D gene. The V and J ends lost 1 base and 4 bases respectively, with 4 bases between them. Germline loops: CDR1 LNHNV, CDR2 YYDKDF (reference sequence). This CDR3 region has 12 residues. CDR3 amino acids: CATSRGRETQYF. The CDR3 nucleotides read TGTGCCACCAGCAGAGGGCGAGAGACCCAGTACTTC.

CDR3 residues: CASSVVGEMGEKLFF. DNA of the CDR3: TGTGCCAGCAGCGTAGTTGGGGAGATGGGGGAAAAACTGTTTTTT. The V gene is TRBV9, the J gene TRBJ1-4; no definite D call. Germline V gene sequence: CDR1 SGDLS, CDR2 YYNGEE. CDR3 size: 15 residues. Deletions cut 0 bases from V and 8 bases from J, with 14 bases between.